The rows below give T cell receptor beta chains drawn from one sample of a study of blood T cell repertoires in COVID-19. Measured with immunoSEQ multiplex PCR; TCRdb has only the in-frame clones, and not every one. The profile shows about 300,000 clones, approximately 83% of them singletons. Sample: PBMCs or T cells enriched from blood (not recorded which). These receptors all stem from a man younger than 45 who had recovered from COVID-19. CDR3s include the opening cysteine and the closing phenylalanine or tryptophan. The D gene is left open where the match is weak. Size values are once, few and many counts, or a class for expanded clones, and some rows have none.

NA,TRBJ1-1,NA,TRBV5-1,TGCGCCAGCAGCTTGACAGGGACCACTGAAGCTTTCTTT,CASSLTGTTEAFF
NA,TRBJ2-3,NA,TRBV3-1/TRBV3-2,TGTGCCAGCAGCCCCACTACGGGTGGCGATACGCAGTATTTT,CASSPTTGGDTQYF
NA,TRBJ2-5,TRBD1,TRBV29-1,TGCAGCGTTCGACAGGGTATAGAGACCCAGTACTTC,CSVRQGIETQYF
once,TRBJ2-5,NA,TRBV6-6,TGTGCCAGCAGGAACGAGGGATACCAAGAGACCCAGTACTTC,CASRNEGYQETQYF
NA,TRBJ1-5,NA,TRBV4-3,TGCGCCAGCAGCCAATTATTCAAGGGGGTCAGCAATCAGCCCCAGCATTTT,CASSQLFKGVSNQPQHF
NA,TRBJ2-1,NA,TRBV5-5,TGTGCCAGCAGCTTGGAGCGGGCTGGGGAGCAGTTCTTC,CASSLERAGEQFF
NA,TRBJ1-5,TRBD1,TRBV7-2,TGTGCCAGCAGCACCCGACAGGGTGCTCAGCCCCAGCATTTT,CASSTRQGAQPQHF
once,TRBJ1-2,NA,TRBV6-5,TGTGCCAGCAGTTACTCGAGGGAAGGCGGCTACACCTTC,CASSYSREGGYTF
NA,TRBJ1-1,TRBD1,TRBV7-9,TGTGCCAGGGGGGGACAGTCCGTTTTAGGGGTAGCTTTCTTT,CARGGQSVLGVAFF
NA,TRBJ2-1,TRBD1,TRBV7-6,TGTGCCAGCAGCCGAACCGGGACAGGGATCCTCAATGAGCAGTTCTTC,CASSRTGTGILNEQFF
NA,TRBJ2-5,TRBD2,TRBV4-2,TGTGCCAGCAGCCAAGCGGATAGCGGGTTATCTCCAGAGACCCAGTACTTC,CASSQADSGLSPETQYF
once,TRBJ1-1,NA,TRBV5-5,TGTGCCAGCACCCGACAGCAGAACACTGAAGCTTTCTTT,CASTRQQNTEAFF
NA,TRBJ1-1,NA,TRBV7-9,TGTGCCAGCAGCTTAGGGTCTGCGGCGGATGAAGCTTTCTTT,CASSLGSAADEAFF
NA,TRBJ1-5,NA,TRBV23-1,TGCGCGGCCTATCCCGACGAGGCGGGACAGCCCCAGCATTTT,CAAYPDEAGQPQHF